This T cell receptor (beta chain) was retrieved from a study of cytomegalovirus exposure and HLA in healthy donors. Broader study findings: A later analysis found most CMV-associated TCR beta chains apparently HLA-restricted.

Concerning this clone itself: Its antigen is currently unknown.

In germline, CDR1 is MNHEY, CDR2 SMNVEV (reference sequence). CDR3 length: 16 residues. V lost 6 bases and J 0 bases, leaving 15 bases between the germline ends. Donors in the study were healthy people who gave bone marrow. Both 60 Vbeta primers and 13 Jbeta primers went into the PCR. The data were produced by immunoSEQ multiplex PCR, yet TCRdb's version contains in-frame clones alone and is incomplete. Of 150,000 to 200,000 clones listed, around 80% are singletons. Source material: PBMCs. The chain employs TRBV27 and TRBJ1-3; possible D gene TRBD1, 6 bases. The sequence came from a middle-aged woman in good health and CMV-seronegative. CDR3 nucleotide sequence: TGTGCCAGCAGCGCGGGGGCATACTCCTCTGGAAACACCATATATTTT. It codes for CASSAGAYSSGNTIYF.